Sequencing of this T cell receptor (beta chain) was carried out in a study of blood T cell repertoires in COVID-19. Produced via immunoSEQ multiplex PCR; TCRdb's table is partial and in-frame only. Of tens of thousands of clones listed, just under 90% are singletons. Germline loops: CDR1 WSHSY, CDR2 SAAADI. The germline V and J ends were trimmed by 4 bases and 9 bases, with 10 bases remaining between them. The CDR3 runs to 12 residues. The chain is built from TRBV10-2 and TRBJ2-1; possibly TRBD2 for D (5 bases). The sequence derives from a man between 35 and 55 years old with COVID-19, enrolled during active disease. The material sequenced was peripheral blood. The CDR3 DNA sequence: TGCGCCAGCAGTGTTTGGAGCGGTGAGCAGTTCTTC. Translating gives CASSVWSGEQFF.